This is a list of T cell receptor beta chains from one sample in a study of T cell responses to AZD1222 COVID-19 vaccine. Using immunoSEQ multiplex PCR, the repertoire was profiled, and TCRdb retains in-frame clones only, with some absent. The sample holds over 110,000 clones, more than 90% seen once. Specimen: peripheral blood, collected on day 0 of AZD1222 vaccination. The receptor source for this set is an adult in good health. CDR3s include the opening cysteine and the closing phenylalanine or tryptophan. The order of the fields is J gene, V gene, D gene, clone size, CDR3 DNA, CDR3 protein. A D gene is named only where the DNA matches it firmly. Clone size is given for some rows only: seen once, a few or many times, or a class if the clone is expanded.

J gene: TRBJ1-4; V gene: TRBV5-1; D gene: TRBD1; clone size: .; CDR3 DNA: TGCGCCAGCAGCCGGACAGGGGCTAATGAAAAACTGTTTTTT; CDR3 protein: CASSRTGANEKLFF
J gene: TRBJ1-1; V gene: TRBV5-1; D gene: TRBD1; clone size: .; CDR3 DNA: TGCGCCAGCAGCATTCTGGGACAGTCTGACACTGAAGCTTTCTTT; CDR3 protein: CASSILGQSDTEAFF
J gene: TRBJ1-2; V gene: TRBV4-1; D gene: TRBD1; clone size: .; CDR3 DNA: TGCGCCAGCAGCCAAGAAGGGACAGGGGCCATGGGAGGCTACACCTTC; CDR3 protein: CASSQEGTGAMGGYTF
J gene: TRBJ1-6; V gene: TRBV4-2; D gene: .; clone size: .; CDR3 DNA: TGTGCCAGCAGCCAAGCAAGGACAACGAGCTCCTATAATTCACCCCTCCACTTT; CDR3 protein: CASSQARTTSSYNSPLHF
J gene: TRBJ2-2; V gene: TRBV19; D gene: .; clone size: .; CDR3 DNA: TGTGTCAGTAGGGCCCAGGGAACCGGGGAGCTGTTTTTT; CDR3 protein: CVSRAQGTGELFF
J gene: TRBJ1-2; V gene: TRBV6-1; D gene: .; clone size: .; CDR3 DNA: TGTGCCAGCAGTGATACTAACTATGGCTACACCTTC; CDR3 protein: CASSDTNYGYTF
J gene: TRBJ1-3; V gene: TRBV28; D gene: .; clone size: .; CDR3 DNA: TGTGCCAGCAGTCTACGCCCAGGGTCGGACACCATATATTTT; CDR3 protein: CASSLRPGSDTIYF
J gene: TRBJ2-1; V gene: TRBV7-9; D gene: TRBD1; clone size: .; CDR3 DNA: TGTGCCAGCAGCCCTATTTACCGCGTCGGGACAGGGAACAATGAGCAGTTCTTC; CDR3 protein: CASSPIYRVGTGNNEQFF
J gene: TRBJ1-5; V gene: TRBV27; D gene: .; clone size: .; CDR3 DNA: TGTGCCAGCAGTTCTAGGGGTCTCAATCAGCCCCAGCATTTT; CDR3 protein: CASSSRGLNQPQHF
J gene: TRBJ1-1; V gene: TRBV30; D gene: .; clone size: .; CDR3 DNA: TGTGCCTGGACTAACCCTGGCGAAGCTTTCTTT; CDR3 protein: CAWTNPGEAFF
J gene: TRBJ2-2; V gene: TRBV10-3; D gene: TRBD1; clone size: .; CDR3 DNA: TGTGCCATCAGTGAGAGCGGAAACAGGGGGCTTACCGGGGAGCTGTTTTTT; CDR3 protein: CAISESGNRGLTGELFF
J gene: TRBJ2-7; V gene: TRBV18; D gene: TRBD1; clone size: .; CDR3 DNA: TGTGCCAGCTCACCACCTACAGGGGAACGCGACGAGCAGTACTTC; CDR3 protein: CASSPPTGERDEQYF
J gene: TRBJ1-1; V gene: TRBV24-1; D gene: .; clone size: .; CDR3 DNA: TGTGCCACCAGGAAAGGAGGGGCGCTAAACACTGAAGCTTTCTTT; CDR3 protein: CATRKGGALNTEAFF
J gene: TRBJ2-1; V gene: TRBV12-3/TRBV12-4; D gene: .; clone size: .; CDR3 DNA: TGTGCCAGCAGTATACCAGGGGCCCGGAAGCAGTTCTTC; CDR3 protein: CASSIPGARKQFF
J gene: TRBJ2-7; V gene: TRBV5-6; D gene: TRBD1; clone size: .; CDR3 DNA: TGTGCCAGCAGCTCCACAGACAGGGGAATCTACGAGCAGTACTTC; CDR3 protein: CASSSTDRGIYEQYF
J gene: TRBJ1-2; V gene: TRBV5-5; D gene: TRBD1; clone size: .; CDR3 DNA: TGTGCCAGCAAGGGACAGCCTATTACTAACTATGGCTACACCTTC; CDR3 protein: CASKGQPITNYGYTF
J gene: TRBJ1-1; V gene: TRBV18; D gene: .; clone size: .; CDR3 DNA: TGTGCCAGCTCACCAGCCGGACAGCGTGGCACTGAAGCTTTCTTT; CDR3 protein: CASSPAGQRGTEAFF
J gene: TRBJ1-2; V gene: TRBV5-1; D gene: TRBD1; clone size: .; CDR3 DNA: TGCGCCAGCAGCTTAGGGGACAGGGACGGCTACACCTTC; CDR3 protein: CASSLGDRDGYTF
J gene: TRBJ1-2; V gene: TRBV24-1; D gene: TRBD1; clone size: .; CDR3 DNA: TGTGCCACCAGTGACCCAATCCGGGACAGGGGGGAAACCTTC; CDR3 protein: CATSDPIRDRGETF
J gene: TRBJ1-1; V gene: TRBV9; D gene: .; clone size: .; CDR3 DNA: TGTGCCAGCAGCGTAGCTATCGGGCACGGCGACACTGAAGCTTTCTTT; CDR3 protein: CASSVAIGHGDTEAFF
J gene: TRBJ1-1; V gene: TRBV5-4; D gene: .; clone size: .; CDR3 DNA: TGTGCCAGCAGCGTGGGTGGGGGTTTTGAAGCTTTCTTT; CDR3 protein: CASSVGGGFEAFF
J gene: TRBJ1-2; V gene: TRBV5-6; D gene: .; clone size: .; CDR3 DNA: TGTGCCAGCAGCCCCATCGGCGGACAGCTTAACTATGGCTACACCTTC; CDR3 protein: CASSPIGGQLNYGYTF
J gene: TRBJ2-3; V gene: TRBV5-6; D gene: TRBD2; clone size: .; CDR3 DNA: TGTGCCAGCAGCTTTGGTAGCGGGGCCACAGATACGCAGTATTTT; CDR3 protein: CASSFGSGATDTQYF
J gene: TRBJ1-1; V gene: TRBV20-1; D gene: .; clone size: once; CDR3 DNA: TGCAGTGCTAGTTCAGTAGGTTGGGACACTGAAGCTTTCTTT; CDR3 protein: CSASSVGWDTEAFF
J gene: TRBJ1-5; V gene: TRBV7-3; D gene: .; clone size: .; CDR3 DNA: TGTGCCAGCAGCACAGATCGCAATCAGCCCCAGCATTTT; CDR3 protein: CASSTDRNQPQHF
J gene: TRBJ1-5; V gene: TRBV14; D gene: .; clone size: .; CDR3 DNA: TGTGCCAGCAGCAGAATCAGGGGCCTTCCGCCCCAGCATTTT; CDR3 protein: CASSRIRGLPPQHF
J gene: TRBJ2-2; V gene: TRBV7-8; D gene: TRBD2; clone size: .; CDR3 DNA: TGTGCCAGCAGCTTAGTGTTGGAGCGGGAGGGAACCGGGGAGCTGTTTTTT; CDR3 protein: CASSLVLEREGTGELFF
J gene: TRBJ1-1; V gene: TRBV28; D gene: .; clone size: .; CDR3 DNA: TGTGCCAGCAGTTTACTCGTCCGACGGAGTACTGAAGCTTTCTTT; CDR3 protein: CASSLLVRRSTEAFF
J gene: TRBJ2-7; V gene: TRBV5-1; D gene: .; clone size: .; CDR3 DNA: TGCGCCAGCACCCGGGAAGGACTTTCCGAGCAGTACTTC; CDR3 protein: CASTREGLSEQYF
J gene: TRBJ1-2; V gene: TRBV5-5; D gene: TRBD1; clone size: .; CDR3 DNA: TGTGCCAGCAGCCCCCGAAGACAGGGGCCAAACAACTATGGCTACACCTTC; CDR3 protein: CASSPRRQGPNNYGYTF
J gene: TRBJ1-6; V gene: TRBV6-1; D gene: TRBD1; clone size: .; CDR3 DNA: TGTGCCAGCAGTGAATCTTGGGACAGGCGTTCACCCCTCCACTTT; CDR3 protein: CASSESWDRRSPLHF
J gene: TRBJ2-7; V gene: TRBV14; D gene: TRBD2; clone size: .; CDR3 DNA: TGTGCCAGCAGCCGATTTGATACTAGCGGGGGTTACGAGCAGTACTTC; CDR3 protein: CASSRFDTSGGYEQYF
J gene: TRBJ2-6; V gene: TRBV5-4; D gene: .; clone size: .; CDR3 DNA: TGTGCCAGCAGCGTGGGACCGGGTCAGACCAACGTCCTGACTTTC; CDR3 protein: CASSVGPGQTNVLTF
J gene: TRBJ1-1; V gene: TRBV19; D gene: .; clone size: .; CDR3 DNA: TGTGCCAGTAGTATAGACGGACAGCTACCAAACACTGAAGCTTTCTTT; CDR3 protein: CASSIDGQLPNTEAFF
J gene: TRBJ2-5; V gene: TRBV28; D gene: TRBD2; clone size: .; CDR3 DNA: TGTGCCAGCAGTTTCCAGCGGGGCCAAGAGACCCAGTACTTC; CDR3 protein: CASSFQRGQETQYF
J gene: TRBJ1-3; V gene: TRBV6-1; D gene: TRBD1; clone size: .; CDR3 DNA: TGTGCCAGCAGTGGAGGCAAGACAGGGTCTGGAAACACCATATATTTT; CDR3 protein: CASSGGKTGSGNTIYF
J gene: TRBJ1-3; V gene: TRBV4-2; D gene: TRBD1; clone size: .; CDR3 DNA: TGTGCCAGCAGCCTATTCTGGGACAGGGAACCGAACACCATATATTTT; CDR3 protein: CASSLFWDREPNTIYF
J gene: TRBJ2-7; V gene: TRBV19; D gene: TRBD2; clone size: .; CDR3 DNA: TGTGCCAGTAGTATCCGAGCGGGAGGGGACGACGAGCAGTACTTC; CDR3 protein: CASSIRAGGDDEQYF
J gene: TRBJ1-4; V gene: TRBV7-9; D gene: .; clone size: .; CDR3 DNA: TGTGCCAGCAGCAGAGACCGGATGAAACTGTTTTTT; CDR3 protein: CASSRDRMKLFF
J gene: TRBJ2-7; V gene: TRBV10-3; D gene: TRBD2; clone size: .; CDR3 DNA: TGTGCCATCACTTCGACTAGCGGGACCTACGAGCAGTACTTC; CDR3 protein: CAITSTSGTYEQYF
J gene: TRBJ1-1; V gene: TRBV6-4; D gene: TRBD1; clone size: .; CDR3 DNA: TGTGCCAGCAAGCTACAGGGGGCGACTGAAGCTTTCTTT; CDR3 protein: CASKLQGATEAFF
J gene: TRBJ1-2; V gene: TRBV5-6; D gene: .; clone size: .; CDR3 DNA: TGTGCCAGCAGCTTGGTGCTGGCTGGCTACACCTTC; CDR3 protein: CASSLVLAGYTF
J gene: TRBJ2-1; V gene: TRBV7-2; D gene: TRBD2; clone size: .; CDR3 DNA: TGTGCCAGCAGCTTAGGTGGACTAGCGGGAGTAAATGAGCAGTTCTTC; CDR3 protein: CASSLGGLAGVNEQFF
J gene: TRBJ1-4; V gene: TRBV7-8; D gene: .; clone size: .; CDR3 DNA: TGTGCCAGCAGCTTAGCGAGGGCTGAAAAACTGTTTTTT; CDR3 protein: CASSLARAEKLFF
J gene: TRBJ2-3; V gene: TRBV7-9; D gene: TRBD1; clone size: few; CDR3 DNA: TGTGCCAGCAGCTCCATACGAGGGACAGGAACAGATACGCAGTATTTT; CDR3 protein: CASSSIRGTGTDTQYF
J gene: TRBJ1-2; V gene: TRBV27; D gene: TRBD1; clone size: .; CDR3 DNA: TGTGCCAGCAGCCTACGACAGGGGGCTAGGTATGGCTACACCTTC; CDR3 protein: CASSLRQGARYGYTF
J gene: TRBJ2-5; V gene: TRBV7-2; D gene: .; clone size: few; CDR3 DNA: TGTGCCAGCAGCTTAACAGCGGCCCAAGAGACCCAGTACTTC; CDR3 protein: CASSLTAAQETQYF
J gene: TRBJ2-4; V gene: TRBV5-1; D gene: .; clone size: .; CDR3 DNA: TGCGCCAGCAGCTTGGCTGGCGGACCGAAAAACATTCAGTACTTC; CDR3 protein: CASSLAGGPKNIQYF